The 16 T cell receptor beta chains presented below share a single source sample, sequenced in a study of shared clonotypes between healthy human individuals. Clones were sequenced by immunoSEQ multiplex PCR, and TCRdb holds only the in-frame ones, with some missing. Among over a million clones listed, about 80% were seen once. The sequencing sample was made of memory CD4+ T cells sorted from blood. Described subset: CD45RA-negative fraction. Source of these receptors: a man aged 18 to 29 in good health.

The chain carries TRBV25-1 and TRBJ2-2; TRBD1 matches at 9 bases. The CDR3 contains 16 residues. CDR1 and CDR2 (germline): MGHDK, SYGVNS. The V and J ends lost 8 bases and 4 bases, in that order; junction bases with no gene match: 11. CDR3 sequence: CASGYYGQGSTGELFF. As DNA, the CDR3 is TGTGCCAGCGGATACTATGGACAGGGGAGCACCGGGGAGCTGTTTTTT.

The gene calls are TRBV7-8 and TRBJ2-3; TRBD2 matches 10 bases. From germline, CDR1 is SGHVS and CDR2 FQNEAQ. Trimming at V came to 7 bases and at J to 0 bases, leaving 1 base not matched to a gene. This CDR3 comprises 14 residues. CDR3 DNA sequence: TGTGCCAGCACTAGCGGGGGTAGCACAGATACGCAGTATTTT. Protein: CASTSGGSTDTQYF.

The rearrangement links TRBV5-4 to TRBJ1-1, with 8 bases lining up with TRBD1. The V and J ends lost 4 bases and 3 bases, in that order; junction bases with no gene match: 8. This CDR3 has 15 amino acids. The germline V gene has CDR1 SGHNT and CDR2 YYREEE (reference sequence). Here the CDR3 reads CASSITGTGDTEAFF. DNA for the CDR3: TGTGCCAGCAGCATAACCGGGACAGGAGACACTGAAGCTTTCTTT.

As DNA, the CDR3 is TGTGCCTGGAGTATAATCCGGGACATCAAGACCCAGTACTTC. It translates to CAWSIIRDIKTQYF. The chain uses TRBV30 and TRBJ2-5; D perhaps matches TRBD1 (6 bases). Between the trimmed V and J ends, which lost 2 bases and 6 bases, there was a span of 16 bases. The CDR3 is made up of 14 amino acids. Germline CDR1 is GTSNPN and CDR2 is SVGIG (reference sequence).

This clone was seen a few times. Other DNA sequences in the sample encode the same CDR3. The chain links TRBV28 to TRBJ1-1, with no clear D. CDR1 MDHEN and CDR2 SYDVKM come from the germline V gene. V dropped 2 bases and J dropped 0 bases, with 4 bases sitting between them. The CDR3 spans 13 residues. The CDR3 region has the DNA TGTGCCAGCAGTTTACCTCTGAACACTGAAGCTTTCTTT. Its protein is CASSLPLNTEAFF.

The chain uses TRBV28 and TRBJ2-2, with 8 positions matching TRBD1. Unmatched junction bases numbered 4, after V lost 6 bases and J lost 1 base. This CDR3 comprises 15 residues. The germline V gene encodes CDR1 MDHEN and CDR2 SYDVKM. The CDR3 nucleotides read TGTGCCAGCAGCCCAGGGGGCAGGAACACCGGGGAGCTGTTTTTT. It specifies CASSPGGRNTGELFF.

This clone occurred a few times. V gene TRBV5-5 combines with J gene TRBJ1-5; the D gene is possibly TRBD1 (5 bases). The germline V gene has CDR1 SGHKS and CDR2 YYEKEE (reference sequence). The CDR3 spans 14 residues. Trimming took 3 bases from V and 5 from J, leaving 12 bases between them. CDR3 bases: TGTGCCAGCAGCTCCAAAGGGACTGATCAGCCCCAGCATTTT. Its translation: CASSSKGTDQPQHF.

The rearrangement links TRBV14 to TRBJ2-7; weak D call: TRBD2 (5 bases). The CDR3 length is 14 residues. The germline gives CDR1 SGHDN, CDR2 FVKESK. V was clipped by 0 bases and J by 8 bases, with 14 bases between them. The chain's CDR3 is CASSQEFSGTQQYF. The CDR3 bases are TGTGCCAGCAGCCAAGAATTTTCGGGAACGCAGCAGTACTTC.

The V gene is TRBV6-6, the J gene TRBJ1-3; D is unresolved. The CDR3 covers 12 residues. V was trimmed by 0 bases and J by 3 bases, leaving 0 bases between them. CDR1 is MNHNY, CDR2 SVGAGI, per germline (reference sequence). The CDR3 nucleotides read TGTGCCAGCAGTTACTCTGGAAACACCATATATTTT. Translating it yields CASSYSGNTIYF.

V gene TRBV10-3 combines with J gene TRBJ1-4, with a weak D call TRBD1 (5 bases). Germline V lookup: CDR1 ENHRY, CDR2 SYGVKD. Trimming pared 7 bases from V and 2 bases from J, leaving 14 bases between. The CDR3 spans 15 residues. The CDR3 DNA follows: TGTGCCATCAAGGGGTCGATGTCGACTAATGAAAAACTGTTTTTT. Protein sequence: CAIKGSMSTNEKLFF.

The chain recombines TRBV5-4 with TRBJ2-5; TRBD1 agrees at 9 bases. The germline gives CDR1 SGHNT, CDR2 YYREEE (reference sequence). CDR3 length: 13 residues. Trimming took 4 bases from V and 6 from J; bases not matched to a gene: 4. This CDR3 reads CASSQDRGQTQYF. The CDR3 DNA reads TGTGCCAGCAGCCAGGACAGGGGACAGACCCAGTACTTC.

The V gene is TRBV28, the J gene TRBJ1-2; D unclear. Germline V gives CDR1 MDHEN, CDR2 SYDVKM. This CDR3 is built from 14 residues. Trimming left V 1 base short and J 3 bases short, with 9 bases between. The CDR3, as DNA: TGTGCCAGCAGTTTATTGGCGCAGGACTATGGCTACACCTTC. It codes for CASSLLAQDYGYTF.

This chain uses TRBV7-8 with TRBJ2-7; 11 bases map to TRBD2. The CDR3 covers 19 residues. Germline trimming cut 4 bases from V and 2 bases from J; bases unmatched to any gene: 16. Germline loops: CDR1 SGHVS, CDR2 FQNEAQ. CDR3 region: CASSYSKPVLAGAPYEQYF. The DNA for the CDR3 is TGTGCCAGCAGCTACTCGAAACCGGTACTAGCGGGGGCTCCCTACGAGCAGTACTTC.

The V call is TRBV5-1, the J call TRBJ2-1; 8 nucleotides match TRBD2. The CDR3 runs to 13 residues. Germline CDR1 reads SGHRS; CDR2 reads YFSETQ. Trimming at V came to 3 bases and at J to 6 bases, leaving 2 bases not matched to a gene. The CDR3 coding sequence is TGCGCCAGCAGCTCCGGGACTAGCAATGAGCAGTTCTTC. It encodes CASSSGTSNEQFF.

The sample holds many counts of this clone. The chain is built from TRBV5-1 and TRBJ2-1; TRBD2 matches at 9 bases. The CDR3 is 16 residues long. The germline V gene encodes CDR1 SGHRS and CDR2 YFSETQ. The trim removed 0 bases at V and 2 bases at J, leaving 3 bases unmatched. This CDR3 is CASSLVAGVAYNEQFF. DNA of the CDR3: TGCGCCAGCAGCTTGGTAGCGGGGGTAGCCTACAATGAGCAGTTCTTC.

The CDR3 region has the DNA TGTGCCAGCAGTGGTTCAGCCCCTAATGAGCAGTTCTTC. Its protein product is CASSGSAPNEQFF. V usage is TRBV6-1 and J usage is TRBJ2-1; no clear D. There are 13 residues in the CDR3. Per the germline V gene, CDR1 is MNHNS and CDR2 is SASEGT. V dropped 4 bases and J dropped 7 bases, with 11 bases sitting between them.